This record covers a single TCR beta chain. The sample comes from a study of control samples from healthy donors and cancer patients. The assay was immunoSEQ multiplex PCR, and TCRdb's table has in-frame clones only and misses some. The sample yields some 64,000 clones, 90% seen once. In germline, CDR1 is SGHAT, CDR2 FQNNGV. The CDR3 spans 13 residues. Deletions cut 5 bases from V and 6 bases from J, with 11 bases between. The sample consisted of PBMCs. The receptor was isolated from a woman in her 50s with colorectal cancer. The rearrangement links TRBV11-2 to TRBJ1-5; D is undetermined. CDR3 sequence reads: CASSPPLGQPQHF. The CDR3 nucleotides read TGTGCCAGCAGCCCCCCGTTAGGTCAGCCCCAGCATTTT.